Following are 17 T cell receptor beta chains from one sample sequenced in a study of Tregs in tolerant kidney transplant recipients. The repertoire was sequenced with immunoSEQ multiplex PCR; TCRdb's copy has only in-frame clones and lacks some. The sample yields 50,000 to 75,000 clones, roughly 85% seen once. The sequencing used Tregs from blood, collected before the transplant. The receptor set was obtained from a human donor who received a combined kidney and bone marrow transplant.

The V call is TRBV19, the J call TRBJ1-5; 7 bases line up with TRBD1. This CDR3 is 14 amino acids long. The ends lost 5 bases at V and 7 bases at J; junction bases unmatched: 8. Looked up from germline, CDR1 is LNHDA and CDR2 is SQIVND (reference sequence). CDR3 residues: CASSRTRGGQPQHF. The CDR3 DNA reads as TGTGCCAGTAGTCGAACCAGGGGGGGGCAGCCCCAGCATTTT. The complete variable domain, with remaining parts taken from reference TRBV19 and TRBJ1-5, reads DGGITQSPKYLFRKEGQNVTLSCEQNLNHDAMYWYRQDPGQGLRLIYYSQIVNDFQKGDIAEGYSVSREKKESFPLTVTSAQKNPTAFYLCASSRTRGGQPQHFGDGTRLSIL.

V usage is TRBV5-1 and J usage is TRBJ1-2; a possible D gene is TRBD1 (5 bases). V dropped 4 bases and J dropped 8 bases, with 15 bases sitting between them. The CDR3 is made up of 13 amino acids. CDR1 SGHRS and CDR2 YFSETQ come from the germline V gene. CDR3 protein: CASSQAEGQGYTF. In nucleotides, the CDR3 is TGCGCCAGCAGCCAGGCGGAGGGGCAGGGCTACACCTTC.

The gene calls are TRBV5-4 and TRBJ1-2; maybe TRBD1 (5 bases). This CDR3 is 14 amino acids long. The germline gives CDR1 SGHNT, CDR2 YYREEE (reference sequence). V was shortened by 2 bases and J by 2 bases, with 10 bases between the two germline ends. In DNA form, the CDR3 reads TGTGCCAGCAGCTTCATCCGGGGGAACTATGGCTACACCTTC. It yields the protein CASSFIRGNYGYTF. The variable domain in full, completed from reference TRBV5-4 and TRBJ1-2, reads ETGVTQSPTHLIKTRGQQVTLRCSSQSGHNTVSWYQQALGQGPQFIFQYYREEENGRGNFPPRFSGLQFPNYSSELNVNALELDDSALYLCASSFIRGNYGYTFGSGTRLTVV.

The chain links TRBV27 to TRBJ2-5; 11 bases fit TRBD1. The DNA end favors TRBJ2-7, so the J call may be wrong. The CDR3 contains 13 residues. Germline V gene lookup returns CDR1 MNHEY and CDR2 SMNVEV (reference sequence). CDR3 DNA: TGTGCCAGCAAGGGACAGGGGGCCTACGAGCAGTACTTC. It specifies CASKGQGAYEQYF.

J is TRBJ2-3 and V is TRBV5-6, with 7 positions matching TRBD1. CDR3 size: 16 residues. Germline CDR1 SGHDT, CDR2 YYEEEE. With V trimmed by 1 base and J by 1 base, 6 bases remained unmatched. DNA for the CDR3: TGTGCCAGCAGCTTGAGAGGGGGCCGGGGCACAGATACGCAGTATTTT. This translates into CASSLRGGRGTDTQYF.

The sample holds one count of this clone. The V and J genes are TRBV6-5 and TRBJ2-1; 12 nucleotides match TRBD2. V lost 5 bases and J lost 7; bases outside the gene matches: 6. Germline assignment: CDR1 MNHEY and CDR2 SVGAGI. The CDR3 is made up of 15 amino acids. CDR3: CASSLTSGRMNEQFF. In DNA form, the CDR3 reads TGTGCCAGCAGTCTCACTAGCGGGAGGATGAATGAGCAGTTCTTC.

The chain uses TRBV7-2 and TRBJ1-2; D possibly corresponds to TRBD1 (5 bases). Trimming shortened V by 3 bases and J by 0 bases, and 8 bases separated the two germline ends. The CDR3 has 14 residues. Germline V gene lookup returns CDR1 SGHTA and CDR2 FQGNSA. The CDR3 spells CASSLTAANYGYTF. CDR3 coding DNA: TGTGCCAGCAGCTTGACAGCAGCTAACTATGGCTACACCTTC.

The chain carries TRBV19 and TRBJ1-2, with D hard to call. This CDR3 contains 13 residues. In germline, CDR1 is LNHDA, CDR2 SQIVND (reference sequence). V was cut by 6 bases and J by 4 bases, with 12 bases left in between. The CDR3 DNA sequence: TGTGCCAGTAGCCTTCTGGGGTCCTATGGCTACACCTTC. Translated: CASSLLGSYGYTF.

This chain joins TRBV27 and TRBJ1-4; D call uncertain. The CDR3 runs to 11 residues. The germline V and J ends were trimmed by 5 bases and 5 bases, with 3 bases remaining between them. Per germline, CDR1 MNHEY and CDR2 SMNVEV (reference sequence). In DNA, the CDR3 is TGTGCCAGCAGTAAAAATGAAAAACTGTTTTTT. Translation: CASSKNEKLFF.

CDR3 sequence reads: CAWSVQVNTEAFF. CDR3 in DNA: TGTGCCTGGAGTGTACAGGTGAACACTGAAGCTTTCTTT. This rearrangement joins TRBV30 to TRBJ1-1, with a weak D call TRBD1 (5 bases). The CDR3 totals 13 residues. The V and J ends lost 0 bases and 0 bases respectively, with 5 bases between them. Germline V gene lookup returns CDR1 GTSNPN and CDR2 SVGIG (reference sequence).

This sequence joins TRBV10-1 and TRBJ1-5; D is uncertain. Trimming cost V 0 bases and J 11 bases, with 11 bases left between them. CDR1 WNHNN and CDR2 SYGVQD come from the germline V gene (reference sequence). The CDR3 length is 13 residues. CDR3 DNA sequence: TGCGCCAGCAGTGAGTCGAAAGTTGGGACCCAGCATTTT. It codes for CASSESKVGTQHF.

This clone was seen once. The J gene is TRBJ2-6, the V gene TRBV19; 8 nucleotides line up with TRBD1. This CDR3 is built from 16 residues. Trimming took 6 bases from V and 2 from J; bases not matched to a gene: 6. Germline lookup yields CDR1 LNHDA and CDR2 SQIVND (reference sequence). The CDR3 nucleotides read TGTGCCAGTAGCCATTCGACAGGGGCTGGGGCCAACGTCCTGACTTTC. Protein product: CASSHSTGAGANVLTF.

V gene TRBV30 combines with J gene TRBJ2-2; D is unresolved. V was shortened by 3 bases and J by 4 bases, with 9 bases between the two germline ends. CDR1 is GTSNPN and CDR2 is SVGIG in the germline V gene (reference sequence). This CDR3 has 13 amino acids. For the CDR3, the DNA is TGTGCCTGGAGCATGCGAGTCACCGGGGAGCTGTTTTTT. It specifies CAWSMRVTGELFF.

This CDR3 is CASSLMRDSNQPQHF. The CDR3, as DNA: TGTGCCAGCAGCTTAATGAGGGATAGCAATCAGCCCCAGCATTTT. The chain couples TRBV7-6 to TRBJ1-5, with unresolved D. CDR1 SGHVS and CDR2 FNYEAQ come from the germline V gene. CDR3 length: 15 residues. V was pared by 2 bases and J by 0 bases, with 8 bases between.

The chain carries TRBV7-2 and TRBJ1-2; 9 bases are a match to TRBD1. V was clipped by 8 bases and J by 0 bases; unmatched bases: 19. Germline V CDR1 and CDR2: SGHTA, FQGNSA. The CDR3 runs 19 residues. The CDR3 coding sequence is TGTGCCAGCGGAAGAGGGGGACAGGGCATTCTGCTTACTAACTATGGCTACACCTTC. Translating it yields CASGRGGQGILLTNYGYTF.

This sequence joins TRBV14 and TRBJ1-1, with 8 nucleotides matching TRBD1. The CDR3 is made up of 18 amino acids. Germline CDR1 reads SGHDN; CDR2 reads FVKESK. Trimming took 4 bases from V and 1 from J; bases not matched to a gene: 14. The CDR3: CASSPGWTGSYQNTEAFF. As DNA, the CDR3 is TGTGCCAGCAGCCCAGGGTGGACAGGGTCTTATCAGAACACTGAAGCTTTCTTT.

V and J are TRBV7-2 and TRBJ1-2; weak D call: TRBD1 (6 bases). V was shortened by 5 bases and J by 4 bases, with 14 bases between the two germline ends. CDR1 SGHTA and CDR2 FQGNSA come from the germline V gene. This CDR3 has 14 residues. CDR3: CASSPVRGGYGYTF. DNA for the CDR3: TGTGCCAGCAGCCCAGTGCGAGGGGGCTATGGCTACACCTTC.